The clone carrying this T cell receptor beta chain was counted at least ten times. Its target is unknown. Making the TCR beta libraries involved quantitative 5'-RACE with molecular barcodes. Each CDR3 protein is one row after TCRdb ran MiXCR on the 5' RACE reads. Of under 400,000 distinct CDR3 sequences in the sample, about 9.9% were seen once. The sample comes from a study of CD8 T cells in ankylosing spondylitis. The CDR3 has 13 amino acids. Germline V gives CDR1 MNHEY, CDR2 SMNVEV (reference sequence). V was trimmed by 3 bases and J by 5 bases, leaving 10 bases between them. Study-wide results and limits: A number of the motif variants had already been described in reactive arthritis synovial fluid and blood. Matched synovial fluid from ankylosing spondylitis patients was reported to be enriched for disease-linked clones.

V and J are TRBV27 and TRBJ1-2; no definite D call. The source material was blood, either unsorted or a sorted T cell fraction (not recorded which). The receptor's source is a female donor with ankylosing spondylitis or in good health (not recorded which). CDR3 protein: CASSFRGEYGYTF. Written as DNA, the CDR3 is TGTGCCAGCAGTTTTCGGGGAGAATATGGCTACACCTTC.